These 16 T cell receptor beta chains share one sample of origin, sequenced in a study of T cells after yellow fever vaccination. Using its own MiXCR run on the 5' RACE reads, TCRdb lists one record per CDR3 protein. The profile covers roughly 340,000 distinct CDR3 sequences, with roughly 8.7% appearing a single time and over 15% taken by the ten largest. The sample in question was PBMCs, obtained on the day of the first yellow fever vaccination. These receptors were taken from a man younger than 35 who received the YFV17D yellow fever vaccine.

The V gene is TRBV9, the J gene TRBJ2-6; tentatively, D is TRBD2 (6 bases). Trimming shortened V by 3 bases and J by 0 bases, and 13 bases separated the two germline ends. The germline CDR1 and CDR2 sequences are SGDLS and YYNGEE. CDR3 length: 17 amino acids. The CDR3 here is CASSEGLQSSGANVLTF. The CDR3 DNA sequence: TGTGCCAGCAGCGAGGGACTCCAGAGCTCTGGGGCCAACGTCCTGACTTTC.

This clonotype has a handful of counts. The gene calls are TRBV5-1 and TRBJ2-1; 7 nucleotides align to TRBD1. Trimming cost V 2 bases and J 2 bases; bases outside gene matches: 7. CDR1 and CDR2 (germline): SGHRS, YFSETQ. The CDR3 contains 16 residues. The CDR3 region is CASSFRFGTAYNEQFF. CDR3 bases: TGCGCCAGCAGCTTCCGATTCGGGACAGCCTACAATGAGCAGTTCTTC.

The genes are TRBV6-5 and TRBJ2-4; 9 bases align to TRBD2. V shed 4 bases, J shed 6 bases, and the junction held 4 bases outside the gene matches. The germline gives CDR1 MNHEY, CDR2 SVGAGI. The CDR3 runs to 14 residues. The CDR3 region is CASSLRGGLNIQYF. The CDR3 DNA follows: TGTGCCAGCAGTTTGCGGGGGGGCTTAAACATTCAGTACTTC.

CDR3 nucleotides: TGTGCCAGCAGCAAGGACAGGAAATACGAGCAGTACGTC. It yields the protein CASSKDRKYEQYV. This chain connects TRBV5-6 to TRBJ2-7; 7 bases line up with TRBD1. The junction had 5 bases not matched to a gene; V was cut back by 4 bases and J by 4 bases. Germline CDR1 is SGHDT and CDR2 is YYEEEE. CDR3 length: 13 residues.

This clonotype appeared a few times. The CDR3 nucleotides read TGTGCCATCAGTGCTGGGGTCGGCGAAAAACTGTTTTTT. Protein product: CAISAGVGEKLFF. The rearrangement links TRBV10-3 to TRBJ1-4; no reliable D call. Trimming left V 4 bases short and J 8 bases short, with 11 bases between. CDR1 and CDR2 (germline): ENHRY, SYGVKD. This CDR3 contains 13 residues.

There are a few counts of this clonotype. The gene calls are TRBV5-1 and TRBJ2-1; TRBD1 aligns across 7 bases. Germline-derived CDR1 and CDR2 are SGHRS and YFSETQ. V was clipped by 4 bases and J by 8 bases; unmatched bases: 9. The CDR3 spans 14 residues. The CDR3 here is CASSALTGNDEQFF. The CDR3 nucleotides are TGCGCCAGCAGCGCATTGACAGGGAATGATGAGCAGTTCTTC.

The chain uses TRBV9 and TRBJ1-1, with D possibly being TRBD1 (5 bases). The germline CDR1 and CDR2 sequences are SGDLS and YYNGEE. This CDR3 is built from 15 residues. V lost 0 bases and J 3 bases, leaving 12 bases between the germline ends. The CDR3 spells CASSVEAGRHTEAFF. DNA of the CDR3: TGTGCCAGCAGCGTAGAGGCAGGGAGGCACACTGAAGCTTTCTTT.

This clonotype was found a few times. The gene calls are TRBV6-1 and TRBJ1-6, with TRBD1 matching 9 bases. The CDR3 spans 13 residues. Germline V gene sequence: CDR1 MNHNS, CDR2 SASEGT. Trimming removed 8 bases from V and 8 bases from J; junction bases left unmatched: 4. The CDR3 sequence is CASRGTGYSPLHF. CDR3 bases: TGTGCCAGCCGGGGGACAGGGTATTCACCCCTCCACTTT.

This clonotype has just a few counts. The J gene is TRBJ2-4, the V gene TRBV5-4; D remains ambiguous. The CDR3 loop spans 13 amino acids. Deletions cut 4 bases from V and 0 bases from J, with 5 bases between. The germline V gene encodes CDR1 SGHNT and CDR2 YYREEE (reference sequence). CDR3 sequence: CASSTQAKNIQYF. The CDR3 nucleotides read TGTGCCAGCAGCACCCAAGCCAAAAACATTCAGTACTTC.

This clonotype was counted only a few times. This rearrangement joins TRBV6-2 or TRBV6-3 to TRBJ2-1; 8 positions agree with TRBD2. Per the germline V gene, CDR1 is MNHEY and CDR2 is SVGEGT. The CDR3 contains 15 residues. The junction had 14 bases not matched to a gene; V was cut back by 10 bases and J by 6 bases. CDR3 sequence: CATRFSGGGSNEQFF. CDR3 bases: TGTGCCACCCGTTTTTCGGGGGGGGGGAGCAATGAGCAGTTCTTC.

This clonotype was found many times. A junction boundary mismatches the germline segment, possibly from a read error. The chain employs TRBV5-1 and TRBJ2-2; D is perhaps TRBD1 (6 bases). Germline assignment: CDR1 SGHRS and CDR2 YFSETQ. This CDR3 spans 14 amino acids. The CDR3 spells CASSLAGDTGELFF. CDR3 in DNA: TGTGCCAGCAGCTTGGCAGGGGACACCGGGGAGCTGTTTTTT.

V and J are TRBV18 and TRBJ2-7; the D is unclear. Germline assignment: CDR1 KGHSH and CDR2 LQKENI. Between the trimmed V and J ends, which lost 3 bases and 6 bases, there was a span of 18 bases. The CDR3 is 15 residues long. The CDR3 here is CASSPIETWVTEQYF. Here the CDR3 DNA reads TGTGCCAGCTCACCGATCGAAACGTGGGTTACCGAGCAGTACTTC.

This clonotype was observed many times. V gene TRBV12-3 or TRBV12-4 combines with J gene TRBJ1-2; TRBD1 aligns across 12 bases. J was trimmed by 0 bases and V by 5 bases; bases with no gene match: 4. The CDR3 sequence is 16 residues long. The CDR3 DNA sequence: TGTGCCAGCAGTCCGGGACAGGGGGCTCCTAACTATGGCTACACCTTC. Translating it yields CASSPGQGAPNYGYTF.

This clonotype was observed a few times. The chain uses TRBV6-5 and TRBJ2-5; D gene unclear. CDR3 size: 14 residues. V was cut by 0 bases and J by 3 bases, with 8 bases left in between. From germline, CDR1 is MNHEY and CDR2 SVGAGI. The CDR3 protein is CASSYSISEETQYF. The CDR3 coding sequence is TGTGCCAGCAGTTACTCGATCAGTGAAGAGACCCAGTACTTC.

This clonotype was detected many times. This chain joins TRBV7-3 and TRBJ1-1; 8 bases are a match to TRBD1. The ends lost 4 bases at V and 9 bases at J; junction bases unmatched: 16. The CDR3 has 16 amino acids. Germline V lookup: CDR1 SGHTA, CDR2 FQGTGA. CDR3 nucleotides: TGTGCCAGCAGCTCCTCACGACTGGACAGGGCGGACAAAGCTTTCTTT. Its protein product is CASSSSRLDRADKAFF.

V and J are TRBV7-6 and TRBJ2-2, with 14 bases identical to TRBD2. V lost 5 bases, J lost 5 bases, and 10 bases stayed unmatched. Looked up from germline, CDR1 is SGHVS and CDR2 is FNYEAQ. The CDR3 sequence is 18 residues long. The CDR3 loop is CASSRLTSGGDKTGELFF. CDR3 nucleotides: TGTGCCAGCAGCCGTCTGACTAGCGGGGGGGATAAGACCGGGGAGCTGTTTTTT.